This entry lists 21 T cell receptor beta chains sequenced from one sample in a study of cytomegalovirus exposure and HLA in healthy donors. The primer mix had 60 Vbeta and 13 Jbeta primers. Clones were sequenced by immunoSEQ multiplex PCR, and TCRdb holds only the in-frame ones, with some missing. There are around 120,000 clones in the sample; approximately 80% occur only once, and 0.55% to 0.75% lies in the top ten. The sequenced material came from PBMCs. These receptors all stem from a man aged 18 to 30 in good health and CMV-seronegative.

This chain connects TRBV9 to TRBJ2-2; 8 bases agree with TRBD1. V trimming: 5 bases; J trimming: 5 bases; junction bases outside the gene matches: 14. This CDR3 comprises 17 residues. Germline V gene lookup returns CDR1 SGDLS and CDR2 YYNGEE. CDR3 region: CASSDWTGLTVTGELFF. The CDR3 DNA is TGTGCCAGCAGTGACTGGACAGGGCTAACAGTAACCGGGGAGCTGTTTTTT.

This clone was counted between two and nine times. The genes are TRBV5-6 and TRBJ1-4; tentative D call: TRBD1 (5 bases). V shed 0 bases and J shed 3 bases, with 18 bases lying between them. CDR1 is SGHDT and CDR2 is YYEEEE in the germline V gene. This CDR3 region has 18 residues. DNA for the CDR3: TGTGCCAGCAGCTTGGCTGGCAGGGCTCCATTGGCTAATGAAAAACTGTTTTTT. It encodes CASSLAGRAPLANEKLFF. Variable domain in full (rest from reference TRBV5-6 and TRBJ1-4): DAGVTQSPTHLIKTRGQQVTLRCSPKSGHDTVSWYQQALGQGPQFIFQYYEEEERQRGNFPDRFSGHQFPNYSSELNVNALLLGDSALYLCASSLAGRAPLANEKLFFGSGTQLSVL.

As DNA, the CDR3 is TGCAGCGTTCCTCCCAAAAAGACACAGGGTTCTAGCAATGAGCAGTTCTTC. This translates into CSVPPKKTQGSSNEQFF. V is TRBV29-1 and J is TRBJ2-1; possible D gene TRBD1, 6 bases. Germline CDR1 reads SQVTM; CDR2 reads ANQGSEA. V lost 5 bases to trimming and J lost 6 bases, with 26 bases between them. There are 17 residues in the CDR3.

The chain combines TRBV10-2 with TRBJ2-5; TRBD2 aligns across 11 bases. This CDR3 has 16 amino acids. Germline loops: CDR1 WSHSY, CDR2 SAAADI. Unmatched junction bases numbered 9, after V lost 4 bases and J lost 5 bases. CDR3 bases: TGCGCCAGCAGTGCCAACCTAGCGGGGGGCGGGGAGACCCAGTACTTC. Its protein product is CASSANLAGGGETQYF.

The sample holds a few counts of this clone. CDR3 in DNA: TGTGCCAGCAGTACTAACACCGGGGAGCTGTTTTTT. It specifies CASSTNTGELFF. V is TRBV9 and J is TRBJ2-2; D ambiguous. V lost 5 bases to trimming and J lost 2 bases, with 4 bases between them. Germline V gene sequence: CDR1 SGDLS, CDR2 YYNGEE. The CDR3 is 12 residues long.

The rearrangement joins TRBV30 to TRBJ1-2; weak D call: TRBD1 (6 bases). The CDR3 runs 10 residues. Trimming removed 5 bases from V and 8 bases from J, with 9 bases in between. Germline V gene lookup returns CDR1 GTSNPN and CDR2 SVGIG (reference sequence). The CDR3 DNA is TGTGCCTGGGCAGGGGTCGGCTACACCTTC. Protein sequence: CAWAGVGYTF.

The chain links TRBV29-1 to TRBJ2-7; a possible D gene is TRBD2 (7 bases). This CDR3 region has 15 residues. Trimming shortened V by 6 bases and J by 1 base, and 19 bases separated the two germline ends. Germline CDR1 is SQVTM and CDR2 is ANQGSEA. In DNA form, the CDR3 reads TGCAGCGTCGGGGTGGGGGGGCTATTATCCTACGAGCAGTACTTC. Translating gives CSVGVGGLLSYEQYF.

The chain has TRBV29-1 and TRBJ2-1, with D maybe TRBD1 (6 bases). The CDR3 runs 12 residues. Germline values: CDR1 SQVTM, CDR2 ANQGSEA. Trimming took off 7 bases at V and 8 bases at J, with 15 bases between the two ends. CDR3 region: CSADRDTDEQFF. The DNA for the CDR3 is TGCAGCGCCGACCGGGACACGGATGAGCAGTTCTTC.

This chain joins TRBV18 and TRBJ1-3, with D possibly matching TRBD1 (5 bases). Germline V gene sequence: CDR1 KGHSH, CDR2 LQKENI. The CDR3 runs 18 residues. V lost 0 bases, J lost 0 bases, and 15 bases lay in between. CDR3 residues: CASSPPGGFFSSGNTIYF. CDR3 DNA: TGTGCCAGCTCACCACCGGGGGGGTTCTTCAGCTCTGGAAACACCATATATTTT.

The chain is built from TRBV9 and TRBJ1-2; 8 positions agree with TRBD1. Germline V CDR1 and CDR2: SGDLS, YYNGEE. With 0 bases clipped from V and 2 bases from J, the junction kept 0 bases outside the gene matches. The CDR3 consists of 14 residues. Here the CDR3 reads CASSVGTGNYGYTF. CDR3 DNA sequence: TGTGCCAGCAGCGTAGGGACAGGGAACTATGGCTACACCTTC.

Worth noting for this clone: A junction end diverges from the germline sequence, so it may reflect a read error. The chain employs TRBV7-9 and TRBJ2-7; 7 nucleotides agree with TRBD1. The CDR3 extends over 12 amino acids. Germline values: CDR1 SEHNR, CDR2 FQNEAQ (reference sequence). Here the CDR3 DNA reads TGTTCCAGCAGCTACGACAGGGACGAGCAGTACTTC. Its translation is CSSSYDRDEQYF.

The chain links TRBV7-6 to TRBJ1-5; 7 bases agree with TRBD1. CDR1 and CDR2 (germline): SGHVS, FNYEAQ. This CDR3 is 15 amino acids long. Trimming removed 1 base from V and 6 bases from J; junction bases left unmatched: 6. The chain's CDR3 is CASSLGRGHGQPQHF. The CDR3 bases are TGTGCCAGCAGCTTAGGAAGGGGGCACGGTCAGCCCCAGCATTTT. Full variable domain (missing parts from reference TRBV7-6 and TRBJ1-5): GAGVSQSPRYKVTKRGQDVALRCDPISGHVSLYWYRQALGQGPEFLTYFNYEAQQDKSGLPNDRFSAERPEGSISTLTIQRTEQRDSAMYRCASSLGRGHGQPQHFGDGTRLSIL.

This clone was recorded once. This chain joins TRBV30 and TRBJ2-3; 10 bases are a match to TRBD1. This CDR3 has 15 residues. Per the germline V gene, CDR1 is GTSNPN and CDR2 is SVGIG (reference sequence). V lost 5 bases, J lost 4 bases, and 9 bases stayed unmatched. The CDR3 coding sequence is TGTGCCTGGGACACCCGGGACAGGGGATCAGATACGCAGTATTTT. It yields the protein CAWDTRDRGSDTQYF.

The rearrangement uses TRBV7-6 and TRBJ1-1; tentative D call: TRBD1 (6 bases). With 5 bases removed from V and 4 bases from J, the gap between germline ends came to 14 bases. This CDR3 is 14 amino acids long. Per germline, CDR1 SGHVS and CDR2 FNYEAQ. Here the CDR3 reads CASSTRGAGTEAFF. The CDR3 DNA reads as TGTGCCAGCAGCACTCGGGGGGCCGGCACTGAAGCTTTCTTT.

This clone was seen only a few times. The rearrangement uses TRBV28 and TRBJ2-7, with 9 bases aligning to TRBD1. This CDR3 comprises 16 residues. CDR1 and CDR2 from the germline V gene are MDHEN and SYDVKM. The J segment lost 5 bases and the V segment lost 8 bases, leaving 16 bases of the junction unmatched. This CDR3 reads CASPPRSGTGFDEQYF. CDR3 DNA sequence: TGTGCCAGCCCCCCCAGATCCGGGACAGGGTTTGACGAGCAGTACTTC.

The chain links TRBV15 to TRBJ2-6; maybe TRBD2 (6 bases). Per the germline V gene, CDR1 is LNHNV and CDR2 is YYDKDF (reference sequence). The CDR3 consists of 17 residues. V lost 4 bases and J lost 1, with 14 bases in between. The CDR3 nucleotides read TGTGCCACCAGCATCTTTGGAGGGGTATCTGGGGCCAACGTCCTGACTTTC. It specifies CATSIFGGVSGANVLTF.

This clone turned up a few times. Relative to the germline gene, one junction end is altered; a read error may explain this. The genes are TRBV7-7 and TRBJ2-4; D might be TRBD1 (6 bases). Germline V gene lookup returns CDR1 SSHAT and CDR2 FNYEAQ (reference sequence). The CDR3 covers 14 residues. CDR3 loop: CASSLDRAKNIQYF. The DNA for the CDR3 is TGTGCTAGCAGCTTAGACAGGGCCAAAAACATTCAGTACTTC.

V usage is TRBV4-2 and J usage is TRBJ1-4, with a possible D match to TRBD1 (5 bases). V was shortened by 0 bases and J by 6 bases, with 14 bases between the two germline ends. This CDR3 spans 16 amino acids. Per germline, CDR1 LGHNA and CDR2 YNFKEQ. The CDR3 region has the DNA TGTGCCAGCAGCCAAGATGGCTGGGGGGACGATGAAAAACTGTTTTTT. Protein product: CASSQDGWGDDEKLFF.

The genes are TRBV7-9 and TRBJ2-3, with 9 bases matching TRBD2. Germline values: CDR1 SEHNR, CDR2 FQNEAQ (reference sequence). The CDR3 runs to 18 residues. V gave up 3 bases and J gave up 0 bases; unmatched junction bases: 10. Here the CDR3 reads CASSFVTSGSSSTDTQYF. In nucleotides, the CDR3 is TGTGCCAGCAGCTTTGTAACTAGCGGGTCCTCTAGCACAGATACGCAGTATTTT.

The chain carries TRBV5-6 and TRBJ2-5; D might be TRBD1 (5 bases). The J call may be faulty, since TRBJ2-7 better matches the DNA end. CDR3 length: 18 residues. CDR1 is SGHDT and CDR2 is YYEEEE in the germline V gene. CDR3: CASSLAISLARAPYEQYF. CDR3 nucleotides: TGTGCCAGCAGCTTGGCTATTTCGCTGGCCAGGGCTCCCTACGAGCAGTACTTC.

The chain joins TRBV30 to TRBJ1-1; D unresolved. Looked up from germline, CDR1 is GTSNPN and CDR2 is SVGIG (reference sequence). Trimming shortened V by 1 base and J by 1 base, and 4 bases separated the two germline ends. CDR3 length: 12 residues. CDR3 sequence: CAWSEQNTEAFF. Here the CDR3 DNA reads TGTGCCTGGAGTGAACAGAACACTGAAGCTTTCTTT.